This entry describes one T cell receptor (beta chain). Assay used: immunoSEQ multiplex PCR; TCRdb lists only in-frame clones, some missing. The top ten hold approximately 5.6% of the sample, which has about 100,000 clones, roughly 87% seen once. The data were obtained in a study of blood T cell repertoires in COVID-19. Background on the study: PBMCs, B-cell-depleted T cells, or T cells were the source of the cDNA or gDNA that made up the material.

The ends lost 4 bases at V and 5 bases at J; junction bases unmatched: 11. CDR1 and CDR2 from the germline V gene are SNHLY and FYNNEI. The CDR3 contains 16 residues. The clonotype was recovered from a woman aged 45 to 65 with COVID-19, enrolled during active disease. This chain joins TRBV2 and TRBJ2-5; 9 nucleotides match TRBD2. The sequenced sample consisted of peripheral blood. In DNA, the CDR3 is TGTGCCAGCAGTGGGTTCGCGGGGGGGCCACGGGAGACCCAGTACTTC. Its translation is CASSGFAGGPRETQYF.